The 27 T cell receptor beta chains given below trace back to one sample, sequenced in a study of T cell repertoires in cytomegalovirus infection. TCRdb re-analysed the reads in MiXCR, keeping a single row per CDR3 protein. The sample holds 290,000 or so distinct CDR3 sequences, approximately 8.9% seen once. Sequencing was performed on PBMCs. These receptors were obtained from a human donor in good health (CMV status not recorded). Some clones in this sample may be carry-over from other donors' samples.

This clonotype was detected ten times or more. The chain employs TRBV7-9 and TRBJ2-5, with 10 bases fitting TRBD1. CDR1 SEHNR and CDR2 FQNEAQ come from the germline V gene (reference sequence). The CDR3 contains 14 residues. The V segment lost 5 bases and the J segment 7 bases; nucleotides outside the gene matches: 7. In DNA, the CDR3 is TGTGCCAGCAGCGACAGGGGGCAAGGAGGGACCCAGTACTTC. Its translation: CASSDRGQGGTQYF.

This clonotype showed up just a few times. The rearrangement links TRBV5-1 to TRBJ2-7; unclear D gene. The CDR3 loop spans 15 amino acids. Germline V gene sequence: CDR1 SGHRS, CDR2 YFSETQ. V dropped 3 bases and J dropped 2 bases, with 15 bases sitting between them. DNA of the CDR3: TGCGCCAGCAGCTCAGACGGTGGTCCCCCCTACGAGCAGTACGTC. Its translation is CASSSDGGPPYEQYV.

This clonotype was recorded many times. The V call is TRBV7-6, the J call TRBJ2-7; D remains ambiguous. The CDR3 is 18 amino acids. Trimming cost V 1 base and J 3 bases, with 22 bases left between them. The germline CDR1 and CDR2 sequences are SGHVS and FNYEAQ. The DNA of the CDR3 is TGTGCCAGCAGCTTAGTCATTCCGGCCGGCCGGAATTTCTACGAGCAGTACTTC. Translation gives CASSLVIPAGRNFYEQYF.

V usage is TRBV24-1 and J usage is TRBJ1-5, with no clear D. Trimming shortened V by 1 base and J by 6 bases, and 9 bases separated the two germline ends. CDR1 KGHDR and CDR2 SFDVKD come from the germline V gene. This CDR3 has 14 residues. The CDR3 loop is CATSDLVSPQPQHF. The DNA of the CDR3 is TGTGCCACCAGTGATTTAGTATCCCCTCAGCCCCAGCATTTT.

This clonotype was recorded at least ten times. This chain joins TRBV7-2 and TRBJ1-1; possibly TRBD1 for D (5 bases). The V end lost 3 bases, the J end lost 3 bases, and 14 bases lay between the germline ends. Germline CDR1 and CDR2: SGHTA and FQGNSA. CDR3 length: 15 amino acids. CDR3 nucleotide sequence: TGTGCCAGCAGCTTCCTCAGTGGGGGGGACACTGAAGCTTTCTTT. Its translation is CASSFLSGGDTEAFF.

This clonotype occurred a few times. The chain's CDR3 is CASSLNQANTEAFF. The CDR3 nucleotides read TGTGCCAGCAGCTTAAATCAGGCGAACACTGAAGCTTTCTTT. The chain has TRBV11-3 and TRBJ1-1; D call uncertain. V was clipped by 2 bases and J by 1 base, with 8 bases between them. CDR1 SGHNT and CDR2 YENEEA come from the germline V gene. The CDR3 length is 14 residues.

This clonotype appeared many times. The chain is built from TRBV5-5 and TRBJ2-1; 7 nucleotides match TRBD2. The ends lost 3 bases at V and 4 bases at J; junction bases unmatched: 4. Germline V gene sequence: CDR1 SGHKS, CDR2 YYEKEE (reference sequence). The CDR3 has 14 residues. Here the CDR3 reads CASSSPGGYNEQFF. In nucleotides, the CDR3 is TGTGCCAGCAGCTCCCCGGGGGGATACAATGAGCAGTTCTTC.

The table lists this clonotype with many counts. This chain connects TRBV10-3 to TRBJ1-5; D is unresolved. Trimming shortened V by 0 bases and J by 2 bases, and 8 bases separated the two germline ends. Germline CDR1 and CDR2: ENHRY and SYGVKD. This CDR3 contains 15 residues. The CDR3 DNA reads TGTGCCATCAGTGAGTCCCCAAAGGGCAATCAGCCCCAGCATTTT. Amino acid sequence: CAISESPKGNQPQHF.

V and J are TRBV20-1 and TRBJ2-5; D is possibly TRBD1 or TRBD2 (5 bases each). V was pared by 1 base and J by 0 bases, with 6 bases between. CDR1 and CDR2 from the germline V gene are DFQATT and SNEGSKA (reference sequence). CDR3 length: 13 amino acids. This CDR3 is CSARGGYQETQYF. The CDR3 DNA reads as TGCAGTGCTAGAGGGGGGTACCAAGAGACCCAGTACTTC.

The genes are TRBV20-1 and TRBJ1-6, with 7 bases identical to TRBD1. Germline-derived CDR1 and CDR2 are DFQATT and SNEGSKA (reference sequence). This CDR3 contains 14 residues. With V trimmed by 2 bases and J by 5 bases, 3 bases remained unmatched. This CDR3 reads CSARSGTDNSPLHF. CDR3 nucleotide sequence: TGCAGTGCTAGATCCGGGACAGATAATTCACCCCTCCACTTT.

This clonotype appeared many times. The chain joins TRBV5-1 to TRBJ2-6; no firm D call. V was clipped by 0 bases and J by 2 bases, with 12 bases between them. The germline CDR1 and CDR2 sequences are SGHRS and YFSETQ. The CDR3 loop spans 17 amino acids. CDR3 nucleotide sequence: TGCGCCAGCAGCTTGGAGATCACATCGCCTGGGGCCAACGTCCTGACTTTC. Protein sequence: CASSLEITSPGANVLTF.

The chain couples TRBV20-1 to TRBJ1-1, with a possible D match to TRBD1 (5 bases). V lost 7 bases, J lost 2 bases, and 17 bases lay in between. Germline V gene data show CDR1 as DFQATT and CDR2 as SNEGSKA (reference sequence). The CDR3 is made up of 14 amino acids. The CDR3 protein is CSGRVGAVNTEAFF. The CDR3 bases are TGCAGTGGTCGGGTAGGGGCCGTAAACACTGAAGCTTTCTTT.

The table lists this clonotype with a few counts. The V call is TRBV18, the J call TRBJ2-3; perhaps TRBD2 as D (5 bases). CDR1 and CDR2 (germline): KGHSH, LQKENI. The CDR3 extends over 13 amino acids. V was clipped by 3 bases and J by 5 bases, with 9 bases between them. The CDR3 DNA sequence: TGTGCCAGCTCACCGGAGGTTTTAGATACGCAGTATTTT. Its protein is CASSPEVLDTQYF.

The chain recombines TRBV29-1 with TRBJ1-6, with D tentatively TRBD1 (5 bases). Trimming took 4 bases from V and 5 from J, leaving 9 bases between them. Germline V gives CDR1 SQVTM, CDR2 ANQGSEA. This CDR3 comprises 13 residues. The CDR3 nucleotides read TGCAGCGTTGGCCAGGGCCATAATTCACCCCTCCACTTT. Amino acid sequence: CSVGQGHNSPLHF.

This clonotype was seen many times. The gene calls are TRBV7-8 and TRBJ2-7; D remains ambiguous. Germline V lookup: CDR1 SGHVS, CDR2 FQNEAQ. Trimming pared 2 bases from V and 1 base from J, leaving 9 bases between. The CDR3 has 14 residues. The CDR3 sequence: CASSLRESSYEQYV. CDR3 coding DNA: TGTGCCAGCAGCTTAAGGGAATCGTCCTACGAGCAGTACGTC.

J is TRBJ1-2 and V is TRBV29-1, with a weak D call TRBD1 (5 bases). The CDR3 is 11 amino acids. Between the trimmed V and J ends, which lost 4 bases and 7 bases, there was a span of 10 bases. CDR1 and CDR2 from the germline V gene are SQVTM and ANQGSEA. This chain's CDR3 is CSVAGTGGYTF. The CDR3 DNA follows: TGCAGCGTTGCCGGGACGGGTGGCTACACCTTC.

This clonotype was seen at least ten times. This chain links TRBV14 with TRBJ2-1; 11 bases are shared with TRBD1. This CDR3 spans 16 amino acids. Looked up from germline, CDR1 is SGHDN and CDR2 is FVKESK. V was clipped by 4 bases and J by 4 bases; unmatched bases: 6. This chain's CDR3 is CASSPTGTGGYNEQFF. The CDR3 DNA reads as TGTGCCAGCAGCCCTACCGGGACAGGGGGATACAATGAGCAGTTCTTC.

This clonotype was counted ten times or more. This chain connects TRBV18 to TRBJ2-7; D not certain. The CDR3 runs 15 residues. Germline V gives CDR1 KGHSH, CDR2 LQKENI. V lost 3 bases, J lost 6 bases, and 18 bases lay in between. In nucleotides, the CDR3 is TGTGCCAGCTCACCCGGCTCGGGTAGCAAGGCCGAGCAGTACTTC. This translates into CASSPGSGSKAEQYF.

This clonotype appeared many times. The V call is TRBV7-2, the J call TRBJ2-2; the D gene is possibly TRBD1 (6 bases). V was pared by 0 bases and J by 1 base, with 9 bases between. The CDR3 runs to 16 residues. Germline lookup yields CDR1 SGHTA and CDR2 FQGNSA. The CDR3 bases are TGTGCCAGCAGCTTAGCGGCCAGGGGGAACACCGGGGAGCTGTTTTTT. This encodes CASSLAARGNTGELFF.

This clonotype was counted ten times or more. The J gene is TRBJ2-5, the V gene TRBV5-1; 9 positions match TRBD1. The CDR3 sequence is 15 residues long. The V and J ends lost 3 bases and 2 bases, in that order; junction bases with no gene match: 5. Germline CDR1 and CDR2: SGHRS and YFSETQ. CDR3 residues: CASSSGQGEQETQYF. The CDR3 bases are TGCGCCAGCAGCTCGGGACAGGGTGAACAAGAGACCCAGTACTTC.

This clonotype was detected only a few times. The chain recombines TRBV29-1 with TRBJ2-5; 8 positions match TRBD2. This CDR3 spans 16 amino acids. With 1 base clipped from V and 5 bases from J, the junction kept 12 bases outside the gene matches. In germline, CDR1 is SQVTM, CDR2 ANQGSEA. CDR3 coding DNA: TGCAGCGTTGAAGCTAGCGGGCAAGATCCTTGGGAGACCCAGTACTTC. This translates into CSVEASGQDPWETQYF.

This clonotype has at least ten counts. The chain combines TRBV29-1 with TRBJ2-5, with D perhaps matching TRBD1 (6 bases). V lost 7 bases, J lost 4 bases, and 16 bases lay in between. Germline V gives CDR1 SQVTM, CDR2 ANQGSEA. The CDR3 runs to 13 residues. DNA of the CDR3: TGCAGCGGGGGAACAGGGCTGGGAGAGACCCAGTACTTC. Protein: CSGGTGLGETQYF. The variable domain in full, with the rest retrieved from reference TRBV29-1 and TRBJ2-5, is SAVISQKPSRDICQRGTSLTIQCQVDSQVTMMFWYRQQPGQSLTLIATANQGSEATYESGFVIDKFPISRPNLTFSTLTVSNMSPEDSSIYLCSGGTGLGETQYFGPGTRLLVL.

This clonotype was observed at least ten times. The gene calls are TRBV7-2 and TRBJ1-1, with D possibly matching TRBD1 (5 bases). The CDR3 totals 13 residues. Looked up from germline, CDR1 is SGHTA and CDR2 is FQGNSA. V lost 7 bases, J lost 5 bases, and 14 bases lay in between. This CDR3 is CASNGRAGTEAFF. DNA for the CDR3: TGTGCCAGCAATGGCAGGGCTGGGACTGAAGCTTTCTTT.

This clonotype was detected many times. V usage is TRBV4-3 and J usage is TRBJ1-2; TRBD1 might be the D (5 bases). The CDR3 length is 12 residues. In germline, CDR1 is LGHNA, CDR2 YSLEER. V was cut by 3 bases and J by 8 bases, with 10 bases left in between. CDR3 region: CASSQPGKGYTF. In DNA form, the CDR3 reads TGCGCCAGCAGCCAGCCAGGGAAGGGCTACACCTTC.

The chain links TRBV2 to TRBJ2-4; D not certain. V lost 0 bases to trimming and J lost 10 bases, with 4 bases between them. The CDR3 loop spans 11 amino acids. Germline CDR1 SNHLY, CDR2 FYNNEI. The CDR3 coding sequence is TGTGCCAGCAGTGAAGCGTTTATTCAGTACTTC. The encoded protein is CASSEAFIQYF.

This clonotype was counted ten times or more. The chain couples TRBV25-1 to TRBJ2-3; D is possibly TRBD1 (5 bases). Per germline, CDR1 MGHDK and CDR2 SYGVNS. This CDR3 is built from 15 residues. Trimming stripped 6 bases from V and 0 bases from J, with 13 bases between. The CDR3 coding sequence is TGTGCCAGCAGCCCAGACAGAAGTAGCACAGATACGCAGTATTTT. Its protein is CASSPDRSSTDTQYF.

The chain combines TRBV29-1 with TRBJ1-5; perhaps TRBD1 as D (5 bases). V lost 4 bases and J 7 bases, leaving 11 bases between the germline ends. The CDR3 is 12 residues long. CDR1 and CDR2 (germline): SQVTM, ANQGSEA. The CDR3 spells CSVGQGGQPQHF. In nucleotides, the CDR3 is TGCAGCGTTGGGCAGGGCGGCCAGCCCCAGCATTTT.